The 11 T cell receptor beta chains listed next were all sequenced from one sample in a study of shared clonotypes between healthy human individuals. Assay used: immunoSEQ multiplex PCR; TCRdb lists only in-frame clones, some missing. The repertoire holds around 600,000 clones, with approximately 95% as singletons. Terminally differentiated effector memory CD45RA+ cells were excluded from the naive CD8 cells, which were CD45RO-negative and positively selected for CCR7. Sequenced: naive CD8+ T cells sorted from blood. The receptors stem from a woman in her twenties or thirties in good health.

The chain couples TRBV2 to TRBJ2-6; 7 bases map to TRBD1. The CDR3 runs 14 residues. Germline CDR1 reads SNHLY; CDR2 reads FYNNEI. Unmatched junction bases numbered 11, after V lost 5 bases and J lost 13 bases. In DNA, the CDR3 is TGTGCCAGCAGTAGTCGCGACAGGGTATGGGTCCTGACTTTC. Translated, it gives CASSSRDRVWVLTF.

The CDR3 coding sequence is TGTGCCAGCAGCTCAGGGGGGGGCGTAAGTAATCAGCCCCAGCATTTT. Amino acids: CASSSGGGVSNQPQHF. This chain uses TRBV11-2 with TRBJ1-5; 7 nucleotides line up with TRBD1. After removal of 4 bases from V and 4 bases from J, the junction contained 10 bases not matched to a gene. The CDR3 is 16 residues long. Germline CDR1 reads SGHAT; CDR2 reads FQNNGV.

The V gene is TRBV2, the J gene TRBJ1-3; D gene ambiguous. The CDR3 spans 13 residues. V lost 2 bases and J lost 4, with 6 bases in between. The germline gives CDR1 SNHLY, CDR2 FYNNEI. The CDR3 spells CASSESGGNTIYF. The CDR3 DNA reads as TGTGCCAGCAGTGAATCGGGAGGAAACACCATATATTTT.

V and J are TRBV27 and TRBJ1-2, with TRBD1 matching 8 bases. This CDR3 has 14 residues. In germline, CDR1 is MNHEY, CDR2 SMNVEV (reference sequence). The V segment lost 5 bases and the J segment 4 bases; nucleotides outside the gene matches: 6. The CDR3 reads CASSPAGGGYGYTF. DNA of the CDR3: TGTGCCAGCAGTCCCGCAGGGGGCGGCTATGGCTACACCTTC.

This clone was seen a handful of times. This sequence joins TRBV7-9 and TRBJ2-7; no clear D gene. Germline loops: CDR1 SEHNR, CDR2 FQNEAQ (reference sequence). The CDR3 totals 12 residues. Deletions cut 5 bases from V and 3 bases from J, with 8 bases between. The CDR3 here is CASSPNIYEQYF. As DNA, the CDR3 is TGTGCCAGCAGCCCAAATATCTACGAGCAGTACTTC.

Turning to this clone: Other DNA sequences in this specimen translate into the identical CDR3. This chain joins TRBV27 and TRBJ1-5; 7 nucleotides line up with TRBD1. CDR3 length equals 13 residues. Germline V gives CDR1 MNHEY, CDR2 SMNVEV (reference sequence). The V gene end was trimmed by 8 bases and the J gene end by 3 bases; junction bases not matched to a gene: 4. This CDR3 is CASGTGANQPQHF. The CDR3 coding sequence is TGTGCCAGCGGTACAGGGGCCAATCAGCCCCAGCATTTT.

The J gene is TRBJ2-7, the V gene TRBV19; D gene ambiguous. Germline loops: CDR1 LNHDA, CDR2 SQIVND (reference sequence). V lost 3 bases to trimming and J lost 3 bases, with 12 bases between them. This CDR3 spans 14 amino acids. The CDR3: CASSIEASGYEQYF. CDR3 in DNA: TGTGCCAGTAGTATTGAGGCCTCCGGCTACGAGCAGTACTTC.

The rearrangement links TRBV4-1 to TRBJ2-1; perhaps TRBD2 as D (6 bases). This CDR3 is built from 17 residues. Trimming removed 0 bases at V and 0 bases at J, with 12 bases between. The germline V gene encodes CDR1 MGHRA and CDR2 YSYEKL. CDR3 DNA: TGCGCCAGCAGCCAAGATGTTGAAGCGGGCTCCTACAATGAGCAGTTCTTC. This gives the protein CASSQDVEAGSYNEQFF.

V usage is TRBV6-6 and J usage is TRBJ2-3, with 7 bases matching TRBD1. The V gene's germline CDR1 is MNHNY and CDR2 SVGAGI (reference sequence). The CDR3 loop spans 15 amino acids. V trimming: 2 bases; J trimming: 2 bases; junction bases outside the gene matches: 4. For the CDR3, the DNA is TGTGCCAGCAGTTACCTCGACAGGGACACAGATACGCAGTATTTT. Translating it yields CASSYLDRDTDTQYF.

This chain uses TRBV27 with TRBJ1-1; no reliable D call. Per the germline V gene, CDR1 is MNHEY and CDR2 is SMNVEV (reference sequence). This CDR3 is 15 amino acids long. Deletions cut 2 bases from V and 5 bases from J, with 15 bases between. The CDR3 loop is CASSLELGLGTEAFF. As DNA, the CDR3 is TGTGCCAGCAGTTTAGAATTGGGCCTTGGGACTGAAGCTTTCTTT.

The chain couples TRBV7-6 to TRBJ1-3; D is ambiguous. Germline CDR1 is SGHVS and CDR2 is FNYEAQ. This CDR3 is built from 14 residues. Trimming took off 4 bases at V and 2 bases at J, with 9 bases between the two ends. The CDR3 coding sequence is TGTGCCAGCAGCTCCCAGAACCCTGGAAACACCATATATTTT. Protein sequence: CASSSQNPGNTIYF.